This T cell receptor (beta chain) was sequenced in a study of T cell responses to AZD1222 COVID-19 vaccine. Study at large: Pooled together were second doses at about 4 or about 12 weeks.

Profiling relied on immunoSEQ multiplex PCR, and the TCRdb table lists in-frame clones only, not all of them. The table records about 110,000 clones, roughly nine tenths of them present only once. Sequenced material: peripheral blood, taken on day 0 of AZD1222 vaccination. This receptor was taken from an adult in good health.

CDR3 amino acids: CASSLAGVSTDTQYF. The CDR3 DNA sequence: TGCGCCAGCAGCTTGGCGGGAGTGAGCACAGATACGCAGTATTTT. The chain employs TRBV5-1 and TRBJ2-3; perhaps TRBD2 as D (6 bases). The CDR3 consists of 15 residues. The germline CDR1 and CDR2 sequences are SGHRS and YFSETQ. The germline V and J ends were trimmed by 0 bases and 0 bases, with 8 bases remaining between them.